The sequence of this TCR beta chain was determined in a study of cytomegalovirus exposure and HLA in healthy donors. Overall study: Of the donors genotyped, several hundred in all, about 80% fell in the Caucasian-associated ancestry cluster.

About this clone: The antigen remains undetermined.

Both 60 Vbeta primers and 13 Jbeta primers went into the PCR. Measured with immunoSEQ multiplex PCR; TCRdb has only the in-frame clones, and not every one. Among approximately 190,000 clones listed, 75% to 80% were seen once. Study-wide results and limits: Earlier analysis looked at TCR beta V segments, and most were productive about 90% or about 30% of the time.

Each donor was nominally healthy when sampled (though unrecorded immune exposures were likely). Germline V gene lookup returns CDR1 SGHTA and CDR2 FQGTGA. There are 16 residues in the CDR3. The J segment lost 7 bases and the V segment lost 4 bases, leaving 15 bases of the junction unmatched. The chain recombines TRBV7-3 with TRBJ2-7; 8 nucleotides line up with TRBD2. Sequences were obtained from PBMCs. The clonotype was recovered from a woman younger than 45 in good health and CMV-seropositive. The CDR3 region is CASSSIRGGGLWEQYF. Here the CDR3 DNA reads TGTGCCAGCAGCTCGATTCGGGGGGGCGGGCTCTGGGAGCAGTACTTC.